This T cell receptor (beta chain) was sequenced during a study of CD8+ T cells in alopecia areata. cDNA prepared by RNA extraction and subsequent reverse transcription served as the template for sequencing. Measured with immunoSEQ multiplex PCR; TCRdb has only the in-frame clones, and not every one. Of some 130,000 clones in the sample, almost 50% were seen once. V lost 4 bases, J lost 7 bases, and 7 bases lay in between. The V gene's germline CDR1 is SQVTM and CDR2 ANQGSEA. The CDR3 length is 10 residues. The rearrangement joins TRBV29-1 to TRBJ1-1, with D unclear. The sequencing used CD8+ T cells sorted from blood, collected at week 0. This TCR was sampled from a human donor with alopecia areata. The CDR3 DNA follows: TGCAGCGTTGTCCTGAATGAAGCTTTCTTT. Its translation: CSVVLNEAFF.